What follows is one TCR beta chain and its context. Its ends do not fully match the called genes, so a read error is possible. This entry belongs to a study of CD8 T cells in Susac syndrome. Sequencing of TCR beta was performed on blood CD8+ and CD4+ T cells. This CDR3 contains 17 residues. Looked up from germline, CDR1 is SEHNR and CDR2 is FQNEAQ (reference sequence). The RNA, about 0.5 to 1 ug, was put through reverse transcription using random hexamers. In TCRdb, the immunoSEQ multiplex PCR reads were re-called with MiXCR into one record per CDR3 protein. The profile shows around 220,000 distinct CDR3 sequences, 92% of them singletons.

The sequence came from a human donor with multiple sclerosis. The chain combines TRBV7-9 with TRBJ2-6; D gene unclear. Sequenced sample: CD8+ T cells from PBMCs. The CDR3 loop reads CASSPRTVHSEANVLTF. DNA for the CDR3: TGTGCCAGCAGCCCGAGGACGGTCCACTCTGAGGCCAACGTCCTGACTTTC.